This T cell receptor (beta chain) was sequenced during a study of blood T cell repertoires in COVID-19. Produced via immunoSEQ multiplex PCR; TCRdb's table is partial and in-frame only. The profile shows 150,000 to 200,000 clones, 80% to 95% of them singletons. The CDR3 extends over 15 amino acids. Germline CDR1 reads SGHTA; CDR2 reads FQGNSA. Trimming took 1 base from V and 2 from J, leaving 10 bases between them. The chain recombines TRBV7-2 with TRBJ2-3, with a possible D match to TRBD2 (7 bases). The TCR sequence derives from a man in his fifties with acute or convalescent COVID-19. Sequencing was carried out using peripheral blood. The chain's CDR3 is CASSLVAGATDTQYF. The CDR3 DNA is TGTGCCAGCAGCTTAGTTGCGGGGGCCACAGATACGCAGTATTTT.